This T cell receptor (beta chain) was sequenced during a study of cytotoxic CD8 clonotypes in ibrutinib-treated CLL. Study as a whole: The authors obtained response samples at a median of approximately 12 months of treatment, range 6 to 36. Study-wide results and caveats: Sampling times differed between sustained-remission and progressing patients. Relative to age-matched healthy donors, clonality at baseline was higher, and it tracked circulating CD8+ T-cell counts.

The length of the CDR3 is 13 residues. The V end was cut by 3 bases, the J end by 5 bases, with 10 bases between. Germline lookup yields CDR1 SGHRS and CDR2 YFSETQ. Target depth was 1 in 200,000 to 1 in 1 million T cells, about 10x per clonotype. Clones were sequenced by immunoSEQ multiplex PCR, and TCRdb holds only the in-frame ones, with some missing. Here the sample spans fewer than 100,000 clones, 70% to 90% being singletons. Regarding this clone: What it binds is unknown.

Sequenced here: PBMCs, sampled before ibrutinib treatment. The sequence was collected from a human donor with chronic lymphocytic leukemia. The V and J genes are TRBV5-1 and TRBJ2-3; D could derive from TRBD1 or TRBD2 (5 bases each). The CDR3 DNA reads TGCGCCAGCAGCTCGGGACCGAGAGATACGCAGTATTTT. Translating gives CASSSGPRDTQYF.